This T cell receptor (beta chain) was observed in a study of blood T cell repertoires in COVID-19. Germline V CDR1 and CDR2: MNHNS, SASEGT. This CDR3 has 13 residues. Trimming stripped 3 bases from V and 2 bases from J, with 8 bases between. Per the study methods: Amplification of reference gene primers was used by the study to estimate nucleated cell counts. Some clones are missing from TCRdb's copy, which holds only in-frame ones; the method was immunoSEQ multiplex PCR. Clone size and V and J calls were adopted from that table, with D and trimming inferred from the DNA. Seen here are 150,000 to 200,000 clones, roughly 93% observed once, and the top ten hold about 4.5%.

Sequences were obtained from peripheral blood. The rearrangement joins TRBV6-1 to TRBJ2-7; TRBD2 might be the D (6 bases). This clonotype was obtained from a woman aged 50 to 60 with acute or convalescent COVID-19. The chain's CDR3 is CASSEGGAYEQYF. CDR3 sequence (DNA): TGTGCCAGCAGTGAGGGCGGGGCCTACGAGCAGTACTTC.